The clone carrying this T cell receptor beta chain is a singleton in its sample. This sample is part of a study of blood T cell repertoires in COVID-19. Study context: Samples representing acute and convalescent COVID-19 were sourced from the United States, Italy and Spain. PBMCs, B-cell-depleted T cells, or T cells provided the cDNA or gDNA that made up the material.

The CDR3 runs to 15 residues. Per the germline V gene, CDR1 is SEHNR and CDR2 is FQNEAQ (reference sequence). Trimming left V 5 bases short and J 1 base short, with 12 bases between. Produced via immunoSEQ multiplex PCR; TCRdb's table is partial and in-frame only. The table lists about 70,000 clones, 65% to 90% of them singletons. The gene calls are TRBV7-9 and TRBJ1-3; D not certain. The material sequenced was peripheral blood. The TCR comes from a man aged 25-45 years with COVID-19, enrolled during active disease. CDR3 DNA sequence: TGTGCCAGCAGCCCTAACACAGAATCTGGAAACACCATATATTTT. It codes for CASSPNTESGNTIYF.